This entry lists 25 T cell receptor beta chains sequenced from one sample in a study of spatial heterogeneity in lung cancer. Via MiXCR, TCRdb re-called the 5' RACE reads, giving one row per CDR3 protein. The table has tens of thousands of distinct CDR3 sequences, 8% to 9% seen once; the top ten hold approximately 16%. As for time point: sample taken at primary tumor resection. The study sequenced unsorted whole RNA from tumor, nontumor lung or frozen PBMC. The sample was PBMCs, taken at surgery. The receptors here all came from a female donor with early-stage non-small cell lung cancer.

The rearrangement joins TRBV29-1 to TRBJ2-5; D is perhaps TRBD2 (7 bases). The germline V gene has CDR1 SQVTM and CDR2 ANQGSEA. Trimming took 2 bases from V and 5 from J, leaving 18 bases between them. This CDR3 is 15 amino acids long. The CDR3 protein is CSVERAPGGMETQYF. DNA of the CDR3: TGCAGCGTTGAAAGGGCCCCGGGGGGCATGGAGACCCAGTACTTC.

This clonotype was seen at least ten times. The gene calls are TRBV6-2 or TRBV6-3 and TRBJ2-1; 8 bases fit TRBD1. CDR1 is MNHEY and CDR2 is SVGEGT in the germline V gene. The V and J ends lost 5 bases and 2 bases, in that order; junction bases with no gene match: 8. The CDR3 runs 16 residues. This chain's CDR3 is CASSDRTGKPYNEQFF. The CDR3 bases are TGTGCCAGCAGTGATAGGACAGGGAAGCCCTACAATGAGCAGTTCTTC.

This clonotype appeared a few times. The genes are TRBV12-3 or TRBV12-4 and TRBJ2-5; a weak D match, TRBD1 (6 bases). V was pared by 6 bases and J by 2 bases, with 16 bases between. The CDR3 is 15 amino acids. The CDR3 DNA is TGTGCCAGCAGCCTTCAGGGGACACGACAAGAGACCCAGTACTTC. It translates to CASSLQGTRQETQYF.

The chain employs TRBV5-4 and TRBJ2-7; no definite D call. V lost 4 bases and J lost 3, with 11 bases in between. CDR1 SGHNT and CDR2 YYREEE come from the germline V gene (reference sequence). CDR3 size: 13 residues. CDR3 residues: CASSVGRSYEQYV. The DNA of the CDR3 is TGTGCCAGCAGCGTCGGCAGGAGCTACGAGCAGTACGTC.

The chain carries TRBV20-1 and TRBJ2-6; D not resolved. Trimming cost V 5 bases and J 0 bases, with 8 bases left between them. Germline CDR1 and CDR2: DFQATT and SNEGSKA (reference sequence). CDR3 size: 14 residues. CDR3 in DNA: TGCAGTGCTTTACTCAGCTCTGGGGCCAACGTCCTGACTTTC. Amino acid sequence: CSALLSSGANVLTF.

The chain links TRBV4-1 to TRBJ1-1, with D possibly being TRBD1 (6 bases). Between the trimmed V and J ends, which lost 6 bases and 7 bases, there was a span of 15 bases. The CDR3 spans 13 residues. In germline, CDR1 is MGHRA, CDR2 YSYEKL. The CDR3 nucleotides are TGCGCCAGCAGTCACAGGGAACGCGGTGAAGCTTTCTTT. It yields the protein CASSHRERGEAFF.

This clonotype was counted ten times or more. CDR3: CASSYFTEYGYTF. As DNA, the CDR3 is TGTGCCAGCAGTTACTTTACGGAGTATGGCTACACCTTC. V is TRBV6-6 and J is TRBJ1-2, with D hard to call. Trimming pared 1 base from V and 5 bases from J, leaving 8 bases between. Germline V gene sequence: CDR1 MNHNY, CDR2 SVGAGI (reference sequence). The CDR3 covers 13 residues.

This clonotype was recorded many times. The gene calls are TRBV10-2 and TRBJ2-1; D is possibly TRBD1 (6 bases). In germline, CDR1 is WSHSY, CDR2 SAAADI. This CDR3 spans 14 amino acids. The ends were cut back, 3 bases at V and 8 bases at J, with 14 bases in the middle. The DNA for the CDR3 is TGCGCCAGCAGTGAACGAGGGGGAGAGGATGAGCAGTTCTTC. Its translation is CASSERGGEDEQFF.

Only a few counts were recorded for this clonotype. V is TRBV7-2 and J is TRBJ2-5, with D perhaps matching TRBD2 (6 bases). The length of the CDR3 is 15 residues. The V end lost 3 bases, the J end lost 6 bases, and 17 bases lay between the germline ends. CDR1 is SGHTA and CDR2 is FQGNSA in the germline V gene. Here the CDR3 DNA reads TGTGCCAGCAGCTTGAGTGGAGGGCGGGTAAAGACCCAGTACTTC. This gives the protein CASSLSGGRVKTQYF.

This chain connects TRBV6-5 to TRBJ1-3; TRBD1 might be the D (5 bases). V shed 0 bases and J shed 1 base, with 16 bases lying between them. Germline V gene lookup returns CDR1 MNHEY and CDR2 SVGAGI. CDR3 length equals 18 residues. Here the CDR3 DNA reads TGTGCCAGCAGTTACTCGGGGGGGACGGCGAGATCTGGAAACACCATATATTTT. Translated: CASSYSGGTARSGNTIYF.

This clonotype turned up a few times. The chain combines TRBV7-3 with TRBJ2-7; 8 nucleotides match TRBD2. There are 14 residues in the CDR3. The junction had 7 bases not matched to a gene; V was cut back by 5 bases and J by 4 bases. Germline assignment: CDR1 SGHTA and CDR2 FQGTGA. The CDR3 spells CASSRLAGLYEQYF. The DNA of the CDR3 is TGTGCCAGCAGCAGATTAGCGGGACTTTACGAGCAGTACTTC. Drawing the rest from reference TRBV7-3 and TRBJ2-7, the complete variable domain is GAGVSQTPSNKVTEKGKYVELRCDPISGHTALYWYRQSLGQGPEFLIYFQGTGAADDSGLPNDRFFAVRPEGSVSTLKIQRTERGDSAVYLCASSRLAGLYEQYFGPGTRLTVT.

This clonotype was observed a few times. The rearrangement joins TRBV5-6 to TRBJ1-5, with D uncertain. V was shortened by 0 bases and J by 7 bases, with 11 bases between the two germline ends. There are 14 residues in the CDR3. In germline, CDR1 is SGHDT, CDR2 YYEEEE. The chain's CDR3 is CASSLGAVGQPQHF. In DNA, the CDR3 is TGTGCCAGCAGCTTGGGGGCAGTCGGGCAGCCCCAGCATTTT.

CDR3 DNA: TGTGCCAGCAGCTATCAGGGGTCCCAAAACATTCAGTACTTC. Translation: CASSYQGSQNIQYF. The chain combines TRBV5-6 with TRBJ2-4; the D gene is possibly TRBD1 (6 bases). CDR3 length: 14 residues. Per the germline V gene, CDR1 is SGHDT and CDR2 is YYEEEE. Trimming stripped 3 bases from V and 5 bases from J, with 12 bases between.

This clonotype was recorded many times. DNA of the CDR3: TGCAGTGCTAGAGATGGTGACAGGGTGGTAGAGACCCAGTACTTC. Its protein is CSARDGDRVVETQYF. The chain employs TRBV20-1 and TRBJ2-5, with 7 bases lining up with TRBD1. Trimming removed 0 bases from V and 4 bases from J; junction bases left unmatched: 8. The CDR3 has 15 amino acids. CDR1 DFQATT and CDR2 SNEGSKA come from the germline V gene (reference sequence).

This clonotype was detected ten times or more. V gene TRBV27 combines with J gene TRBJ2-7; no clear D gene. The CDR3 is 14 amino acids. The germline V gene encodes CDR1 MNHEY and CDR2 SMNVEV (reference sequence). V was pared by 5 bases and J by 2 bases, with 13 bases between. The CDR3 nucleotides read TGTGCCAGCAGTATCCCTTTAAGGGCCTACGAGCAGTACTTC. Its protein product is CASSIPLRAYEQYF.

At least ten counts were recorded for this clonotype. The chain carries TRBV12-3 or TRBV12-4 and TRBJ2-1; TRBD2 matches at 8 bases. V was pared by 5 bases and J by 7 bases, with 19 bases of the junction left unmatched. The CDR3 contains 18 residues. CDR3 DNA: TGTGCCAGCAGTGGGCCCAAACCCAGCGGGGGTCCACTGAATGAGCAGTTCTTC. Translating it yields CASSGPKPSGGPLNEQFF.

This chain links TRBV11-2 with TRBJ2-7; TRBD1 might be the D (6 bases). The CDR3 runs to 14 residues. V dropped 4 bases and J dropped 0 bases, with 10 bases sitting between them. The V gene's germline CDR1 is SGHAT and CDR2 FQNNGV. The CDR3 sequence is CASSSGQFSYEQYV. The CDR3 DNA reads as TGTGCCAGCAGCTCGGGACAATTCTCCTACGAGCAGTACGTC.

This clonotype was observed a few times. The rearrangement uses TRBV7-9 and TRBJ2-5; tentatively, D is TRBD1 (6 bases). The V end was cut by 5 bases, the J end by 4 bases, with 14 bases between. The CDR3 extends over 14 amino acids. Germline loops: CDR1 SEHNR, CDR2 FQNEAQ (reference sequence). This CDR3 reads CASSLTGSGETQYF. DNA for the CDR3: TGTGCCAGCAGCCTAACAGGGTCGGGAGAGACCCAGTACTTC. Based on the CDR3 plus reference TRBV7-9 and TRBJ2-5, the full variable domain is DTGVSQNPRHKITKRGQNVTFRCDPISEHNRLYWYRQTLGQGPEFLTYFQNEAQLEKSRLLSDRFSAERPKGSFSTLEIQRTEQGDSAMYLCASSLTGSGETQYFGPGTRLLVL.

About this clonotype itself: This may be a read error, as it is one base from a much larger clone. This chain joins TRBV20-1 and TRBJ1-5, with D unclear. The end of the DNA is better explained by TRBJ2-3, so the J call may be wrong. The CDR3 contains 14 residues. Germline CDR1 reads DFQATT; CDR2 reads SNEGSKA (reference sequence). CDR3 nucleotides: TGCAGTGCTAGAGATAGGCGTAGCAATCAGCCCCAGTATTTT. Translating it yields CSARDRRSNQPQYF.

This clonotype was recorded at least ten times. The genes are TRBV5-1 and TRBJ2-2; 10 positions match TRBD2. The V segment lost 4 bases and the J segment 5 bases; nucleotides outside the gene matches: 5. The CDR3 sequence is 15 residues long. CDR1 is SGHRS and CDR2 is YFSETQ in the germline V gene. CDR3 in amino acids: CASSPSGSRTGELFF. As DNA, the CDR3 is TGCGCCAGCAGCCCTAGCGGGAGCCGGACCGGGGAGCTGTTTTTT.

The chain couples TRBV20-1 to TRBJ1-5; 8 bases fit TRBD1. V lost 6 bases and J lost 5; bases outside the gene matches: 6. Germline V gene data show CDR1 as DFQATT and CDR2 as SNEGSKA (reference sequence). The CDR3 spans 13 residues. CDR3: CSAPDREDQPQHF. The CDR3 nucleotides read TGCAGTGCCCCGGACAGGGAGGATCAGCCCCAGCATTTT.

The J gene is TRBJ2-7, the V gene TRBV7-8; 14 bases are shared with TRBD2. CDR3 length equals 16 residues. Trimming took 5 bases from V and 4 from J; bases not matched to a gene: 7. The germline gives CDR1 SGHVS, CDR2 FQNEAQ. The CDR3, as DNA: TGTGCCAGCAGCCCGTACCGACTAGCGGGAGGGTACGAGCAGTACTTC. Translated: CASSPYRLAGGYEQYF. Drawing the rest from reference TRBV7-8 and TRBJ2-7, the complete variable domain is GAGVSQSPRYKVAKRGQDVALRCDPISGHVSLFWYQQALGQGPEFLTYFQNEAQLDKSGLPSDRFFAERPEGSVSTLKIQRTQQEDSAVYLCASSPYRLAGGYEQYFGPGTRLTVT.

This clonotype is termed medium-sized. V is TRBV28 and J is TRBJ2-7; D is unresolved. The germline V and J ends were trimmed by 1 base and 3 bases, with 7 bases remaining between them. CDR1 MDHEN and CDR2 SYDVKM come from the germline V gene. This CDR3 region has 13 residues. CDR3 in DNA: TGTGCCAGCAGTTTATCGGCAGGCTACGAGCAGTACGTC. Residues: CASSLSAGYEQYV.

Only a few counts were recorded for this clonotype. The chain links TRBV5-1 to TRBJ2-7; D perhaps matches TRBD1 (6 bases). Trimming removed 0 bases at V and 2 bases at J, with 12 bases between. Germline CDR1 and CDR2: SGHRS and YFSETQ. The CDR3 has 15 residues. The DNA for the CDR3 is TGCGCCAGCAGCTTGGTTCCAGGGGTGACCTACGAGCAGTACTTC. Encoded protein: CASSLVPGVTYEQYF.

This clonotype came up many times. The rearrangement joins TRBV11-2 to TRBJ2-5; 16 bases fit TRBD2. From germline, CDR1 is SGHAT and CDR2 FQNNGV. The CDR3 contains 20 residues. J gave up 4 bases and V 1 base, and 12 bases lay outside the gene matches. CDR3 in DNA: TGTGCCAGCAGCTTAGGGACAGGGGGACTAGCGGGAGGGCCAGGAGAGACCCAGTACTTC. Translated: CASSLGTGGLAGGPGETQYF. Full variable domain (outside the CDR3, taken from reference TRBV11-2 and TRBJ2-5): EAGVAQSPRYKIIEKRQSVAFWCNPISGHATLYWYQQILGQGPKLLIQFQNNGVVDDSQLPKDRFSAERLKGVDSTLKIQPAKLEDSAVYLCASSLGTGGLAGGPGETQYFGPGTRLLVL.